Shown below are 27 T cell receptor beta chains from a single sample sequenced in a study of blood T cell repertoires in COVID-19. Method: immunoSEQ multiplex PCR; TCRdb's copy keeps in-frame clones and lacks some. This repertoire shows about 210,000 clones, roughly 87% found once; its top ten account for about 9.4%. Sequencing was done on a sample of PBMCs or T cells enriched from blood (not recorded which). These TCRs come from a man between 18 and 29 years old with acute COVID-19.

The CDR3 region is CSVELADGYNEQFF. The CDR3, as DNA: TGCAGCGTTGAACTAGCGGACGGCTACAATGAGCAGTTCTTC. The chain combines TRBV29-1 with TRBJ2-1; 7 bases map to TRBD2. J was trimmed by 3 bases and V by 2 bases; bases with no gene match: 4. The CDR3 is 14 amino acids. Germline V CDR1 and CDR2: SQVTM, ANQGSEA.

This clone came up a few times. The chain employs TRBV5-1 and TRBJ2-5; TRBD1 might be the D (6 bases). CDR3 length equals 15 residues. Per germline, CDR1 SGHRS and CDR2 YFSETQ. The V end lost 2 bases, the J end lost 5 bases, and 16 bases lay between the germline ends. CDR3 loop: CASSLQGAQGETQYF. The CDR3 DNA is TGCGCCAGCAGCTTACAGGGCGCCCAAGGCGAGACCCAGTACTTC.

The genes are TRBV4-1 and TRBJ2-7, with TRBD2 as a possible D gene (5 bases). The CDR3 runs to 13 residues. CDR1 and CDR2 (germline): MGHRA, YSYEKL. Trimming pared 3 bases from V and 5 bases from J, leaving 11 bases between. CDR3 DNA sequence: TGCGCCAGCAGCCAGAGCTGGCGGGACGAGCAGTACTTC. As protein: CASSQSWRDEQYF.

The chain joins TRBV30 to TRBJ1-2; 8 positions agree with TRBD1. The V and J ends lost 3 bases and 3 bases, in that order; junction bases with no gene match: 9. Germline CDR1 is GTSNPN and CDR2 is SVGIG (reference sequence). The CDR3 consists of 15 residues. The CDR3 bases are TGTGCCTGGAGCGGCGTAGCAGGGGGCGACTATGGCTACACCTTC. It yields the protein CAWSGVAGGDYGYTF.

Comments on this clone: An end of the junction does not agree with germline; a read error may underlie this. The CDR3 region has the DNA TGTGCCAGCAGCCCCGGGGGTTGGGGGTGGTCCTCCGAGCAGTACTTC. It codes for CASSPGGWGWSSEQYF. The V gene is TRBV9, the J gene TRBJ2-7, with D perhaps TRBD2 (6 bases). The germline V gene encodes CDR1 SGDLS and CDR2 YYNGEE. The CDR3 has 16 residues.

The genes are TRBV19 and TRBJ2-1, with D possibly matching TRBD2 (5 bases). Trimming pared 6 bases from V and 6 bases from J, leaving 15 bases between. The CDR3 is 14 residues long. The germline V gene encodes CDR1 LNHDA and CDR2 SQIVND (reference sequence). The CDR3 region has the DNA TGTGCCAGTAGAAAAGTGGGAGAAGTCAATGAGCAGTTCTTC. The encoded protein is CASRKVGEVNEQFF.

The chain uses TRBV30 and TRBJ2-2; D ambiguous. The V end lost 0 bases, the J end lost 10 bases, and 9 bases lay between the germline ends. Germline lookup yields CDR1 GTSNPN and CDR2 SVGIG (reference sequence). The CDR3 length is 12 residues. This CDR3 is CAWSVTGPELFF. The CDR3 DNA reads TGTGCCTGGAGTGTCACTGGGCCGGAGCTGTTTTTT. The complete variable domain, with remaining parts taken from reference TRBV30 and TRBJ2-2, reads SQTIHQWPATLVQPVGSPLSLECTVEGTSNPNLYWYRQAAGRGLQLLFYSVGIGQISSEVPQNLSASRPQDRQFILSSKKLLLSDSGFYLCAWSVTGPELFFGEGSRLTVL.

This clone showed up just a few times. The V call is TRBV28, the J call TRBJ1-3; 8 bases are shared with TRBD1. Germline V lookup: CDR1 MDHEN, CDR2 SYDVKM. Germline trimming cut 5 bases from V and 3 bases from J; bases unmatched to any gene: 6. The CDR3 loop spans 15 amino acids. CDR3 DNA sequence: TGTGCCAGCAGTAGCGGACAGGGAGGTGGAAACACCATATATTTT. Amino acid sequence: CASSSGQGGGNTIYF.

Note on this clone: Other DNA sequences in this specimen translate into the identical CDR3. The rearrangement uses TRBV4-2 and TRBJ2-7; 8 bases agree with TRBD2. With 0 bases clipped from V and 4 bases from J, the junction kept 2 bases outside the gene matches. CDR1 is LGHNA, CDR2 YNFKEQ, per germline. The CDR3 runs to 14 residues. The CDR3 DNA follows: TGTGCCAGCAGCCAAGAACTAGCGGAATACGAGCAGTACTTC. The encoded protein is CASSQELAEYEQYF.

The chain couples TRBV27 to TRBJ2-7; 10 nucleotides match TRBD1. CDR3 length: 16 residues. Germline V gives CDR1 MNHEY, CDR2 SMNVEV (reference sequence). V shed 1 base, J shed 0 bases, and the junction held 3 bases outside the gene matches. This CDR3 is CASSLWGDRGSYEQYF. As DNA, the CDR3 is TGTGCCAGCAGTTTATGGGGGGACAGGGGCTCCTACGAGCAGTACTTC.

This clone has a single count. CDR3 bases: TGCAGCGCCAGGGGGTTCACAGATACGCAGTATTTT. Translated: CSARGFTDTQYF. The J gene is TRBJ2-3, the V gene TRBV29-1, with 7 bases aligning to TRBD1. CDR1 is SQVTM and CDR2 is ANQGSEA in the germline V gene. The CDR3 has 12 residues. Germline trimming cut 7 bases from V and 2 bases from J; bases unmatched to any gene: 3.

The sample holds a few counts of this clone. V is TRBV20-1 and J is TRBJ2-5; 8 positions agree with TRBD2. The germline CDR1 and CDR2 sequences are DFQATT and SNEGSKA (reference sequence). This CDR3 has 14 amino acids. The J segment lost 5 bases and the V segment lost 3 bases, leaving 8 bases of the junction unmatched. The CDR3 spells CSASGGREVETQYF. The CDR3 DNA follows: TGCAGTGCTAGTGGGGGGCGGGAGGTGGAGACCCAGTACTTC.

This chain links TRBV28 with TRBJ1-1; unclear D gene. CDR3 length: 12 amino acids. Germline CDR1 is MDHEN and CDR2 is SYDVKM. The V gene lost 3 bases and the J gene lost 5 bases, with 7 bases spanning the gap. The CDR3 DNA reads as TGTGCCAGCAGTTTTCAGAGGACTGAAGCTTTCTTT. This translates into CASSFQRTEAFF.

The genes are TRBV2 and TRBJ2-1; 7 nucleotides line up with TRBD1. Germline lookup yields CDR1 SNHLY and CDR2 FYNNEI. The CDR3 extends over 15 amino acids. Unmatched junction bases numbered 6, after V lost 5 bases and J lost 2 bases. The CDR3 loop reads CASSYRDSPYNEQFF. In nucleotides, the CDR3 is TGTGCCAGCAGTTACCGGGACAGCCCCTACAATGAGCAGTTCTTC.

The V and J genes are TRBV4-3 and TRBJ2-2; possibly TRBD2 for D (5 bases). This CDR3 comprises 16 residues. Germline V CDR1 and CDR2: LGHNA, YSLEER. V was shortened by 0 bases and J by 6 bases, with 14 bases between the two germline ends. CDR3 loop: CASSQDYAGSSGELFF. The CDR3 DNA reads as TGCGCCAGCAGCCAAGATTACGCGGGTTCCTCCGGGGAGCTGTTTTTT.

The chain joins TRBV28 to TRBJ1-2; the D is unclear. The CDR3 contains 19 residues. Germline loops: CDR1 MDHEN, CDR2 SYDVKM. Trimming left V 4 bases short and J 2 bases short, with 26 bases between. Here the CDR3 reads CASSSPRRAVTSPNYGYTF. The CDR3 region has the DNA TGTGCCAGCAGTTCCCCTCGGAGGGCGGTTACTTCCCCAAACTATGGCTACACCTTC.

This chain joins TRBV5-6 and TRBJ2-2; possibly TRBD1 for D (6 bases). Looked up from germline, CDR1 is SGHDT and CDR2 is YYEEEE. CDR3 length: 17 residues. V was cut by 0 bases and J by 4 bases, with 16 bases left in between. CDR3 DNA: TGTGCCAGCAGCTTGGCAGGGGCGGAGGCGAGCACCGGGGAGCTGTTTTTT. It codes for CASSLAGAEASTGELFF.

This clone was recorded only once. The chain employs TRBV4-1 and TRBJ1-1; 7 nucleotides agree with TRBD1. This CDR3 has 18 residues. The germline V gene encodes CDR1 MGHRA and CDR2 YSYEKL. V shed 0 bases and J 0 bases; nucleotides not matched to a gene: 10. This CDR3 reads CASSQDLGAGGVNTEAFF. The CDR3 DNA follows: TGCGCCAGCAGCCAAGATCTTGGGGCAGGGGGTGTGAACACTGAAGCTTTCTTT.

This sequence joins TRBV3-1 (or the pseudogene TRBV3-2) and TRBJ2-5, with 9 bases that match TRBD2. Trimming at V came to 4 bases and at J to 1 base, leaving 4 bases not matched to a gene. The CDR3 consists of 15 residues. Germline V gives CDR1 LGHDT, CDR2 YNNKEL (reference sequence). CDR3 sequence: CASSPLTSGQETQYF. Written as DNA, the CDR3 is TGTGCCAGCAGCCCTTTGACTAGCGGCCAAGAGACCCAGTACTTC.

The V call is TRBV29-1, the J call TRBJ2-7, with TRBD2 identical over 12 bases. The CDR3 is made up of 15 amino acids. Looked up from germline, CDR1 is SQVTM and CDR2 is ANQGSEA. V trimming: 5 bases; J trimming: 4 bases; junction bases outside the gene matches: 9. The CDR3 DNA is TGCAGCGTTAGGGGGACTAGCGGGCGGGGGTACGAGCAGTACTTC. Protein: CSVRGTSGRGYEQYF.

This chain joins TRBV11-3 and TRBJ2-1, with TRBD2 identical over 13 bases. This CDR3 is 18 amino acids long. Germline V gene lookup returns CDR1 SGHNT and CDR2 YENEEA. V gave up 0 bases and J gave up 8 bases; unmatched junction bases: 10. The CDR3 DNA follows: TGTGCCAGCAGCTTAGATAGAACTAGCGGGAGGGCCTTGGATGAGCAGTTCTTC. As protein: CASSLDRTSGRALDEQFF.

The CDR3 here is CASSIAGGPYNEQFF. CDR3 bases: TGTGCCAGTAGTATAGCGGGAGGGCCCTACAATGAGCAGTTCTTC. V usage is TRBV19 and J usage is TRBJ2-1; 8 bases agree with TRBD2. CDR1 is LNHDA, CDR2 SQIVND, per germline (reference sequence). J was trimmed by 2 bases and V by 1 base; bases with no gene match: 1. The CDR3 is 15 residues long.

In its sample, this clone was seen once. This rearrangement joins TRBV5-8 to TRBJ1-5, with 8 bases aligning to TRBD1. Trimming cost V 4 bases and J 4 bases; bases outside gene matches: 4. Germline V gives CDR1 SGHTS, CDR2 YDEGEE. This CDR3 has 14 amino acids. The CDR3 coding sequence is TGTGCCAGCAGCCCCGGACAGGGTAATCAGCCCCAGCATTTT. Translation gives CASSPGQGNQPQHF.

This chain links TRBV27 with TRBJ2-7, with 7 nucleotides matching TRBD2. The CDR3 runs 12 residues. Germline-derived CDR1 and CDR2 are MNHEY and SMNVEV (reference sequence). Unmatched junction bases numbered 3, after V lost 6 bases and J lost 4 bases. The CDR3 sequence: CASRAGVYEQYF. CDR3 in DNA: TGTGCCAGCAGGGCGGGAGTGTACGAGCAGTACTTC.

This chain links TRBV7-3 with TRBJ2-3, with D possibly matching TRBD2 (6 bases). V was clipped by 5 bases and J by 2 bases, with 14 bases between them. Germline V CDR1 and CDR2: SGHTA, FQGTGA. The CDR3 runs 15 residues. CDR3 in DNA: TGTGCCAGCAGCCCCGACAGCGGGCTCACAGATACGCAGTATTTT. Its protein is CASSPDSGLTDTQYF. The complete variable domain, with remaining parts taken from reference TRBV7-3 and TRBJ2-3, reads GAGVSQTPSNKVTEKGKYVELRCDPISGHTALYWYRQSLGQGPEFLIYFQGTGAADDSGLPNDRFFAVRPEGSVSTLKIQRTERGDSAVYLCASSPDSGLTDTQYFGPGTRLTVL.

The CDR3 nucleotides read TGCGCCAGCAGCCAAGTGACCTTATGGACAGGGGGCTCGAATCAGCCCCAGCATTTT. Translation gives CASSQVTLWTGGSNQPQHF. The chain is built from TRBV4-1 and TRBJ1-5, with 11 bases fitting TRBD1. In germline, CDR1 is MGHRA, CDR2 YSYEKL. With 1 base clipped from V and 4 bases from J, the junction kept 12 bases outside the gene matches. The CDR3 sequence is 19 residues long.

This clone was counted a single time. This chain links TRBV27 with TRBJ2-3, with 7 positions matching TRBD2. The CDR3 is 13 amino acids. Germline CDR1 reads MNHEY; CDR2 reads SMNVEV (reference sequence). The CDR3 DNA follows: TGTGCAGCGGCGGAGCGGGAAACAGATACGCAGTATTTT. It translates to CAAAERETDTQYF.